The 4 T cell receptor beta chains presented below share a single source sample, sequenced in a study of T cell repertoires in cytomegalovirus infection. TCRdb re-called the reads through MiXCR, storing one row per CDR3 protein. The sample records 680,000 or so distinct CDR3 sequences, less than 40% being singletons. Material for sequencing was PBMCs. These receptor sequences come from a human donor in good health (CMV status not recorded). Some clones in this sample may be carry-over from other donors' samples.

Worth noting for this clonotype: The germline gene is not matched at one end of the junction; a read error may be the cause. The chain is built from TRBV19 and TRBJ1-1; no firm D call. The germline CDR1 and CDR2 sequences are LNHDA and SQIVND (reference sequence). The CDR3 is 13 amino acids. The CDR3 DNA follows: TGTGCCATTAGTAACGGATTACTGACTGAAGCTTTCTTT. It translates to CAISNGLLTEAFF.

This clonotype was seen a few times. This chain joins TRBV12-3 or TRBV12-4 and TRBJ2-5; 8 nucleotides align to TRBD1. This CDR3 comprises 14 residues. The J segment lost 5 bases and the V segment lost 6 bases, leaving 8 bases of the junction unmatched. CDR3 sequence reads: CASSRTGHGETQYF. The CDR3 DNA follows: TGTGCCAGCAGCAGGACAGGGCATGGGGAGACCCAGTACTTC.

There are many counts of this clonotype. The chain links TRBV7-2 to TRBJ2-5, with a weak D call TRBD2 (6 bases). The CDR3 extends over 16 amino acids. Germline CDR1 and CDR2: SGHTA and FQGNSA. V was trimmed by 5 bases and J by 3 bases, leaving 19 bases between them. The CDR3 DNA sequence: TGTGCCAGCAGCCGACTCTCAGGCGGGGTTGAAGAGACCCAGTACTTC. The encoded protein is CASSRLSGGVEETQYF.

The chain couples TRBV7-9 to TRBJ2-7; 10 nucleotides line up with TRBD1. The germline CDR1 and CDR2 sequences are SEHNR and FQNEAQ (reference sequence). The CDR3 contains 14 residues. V shed 3 bases, J shed 6 bases, and the junction held 5 bases outside the gene matches. The CDR3: CASSLDRGTGEQYF. The CDR3 region has the DNA TGTGCCAGCAGCTTGGACAGGGGGACTGGCGAGCAGTACTTC.